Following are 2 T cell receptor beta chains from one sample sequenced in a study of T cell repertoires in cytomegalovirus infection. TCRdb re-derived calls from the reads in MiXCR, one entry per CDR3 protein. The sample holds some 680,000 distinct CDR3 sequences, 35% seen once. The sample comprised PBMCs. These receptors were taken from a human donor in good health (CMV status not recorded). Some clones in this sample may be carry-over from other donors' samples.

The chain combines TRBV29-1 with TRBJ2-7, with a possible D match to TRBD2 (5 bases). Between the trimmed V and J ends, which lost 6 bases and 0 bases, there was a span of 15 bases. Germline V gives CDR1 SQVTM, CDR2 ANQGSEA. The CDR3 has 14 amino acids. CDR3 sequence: CSVTKTRSSYEQYF. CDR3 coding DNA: TGCAGCGTGACTAAAACAAGGAGCTCCTACGAGCAGTACTTC.

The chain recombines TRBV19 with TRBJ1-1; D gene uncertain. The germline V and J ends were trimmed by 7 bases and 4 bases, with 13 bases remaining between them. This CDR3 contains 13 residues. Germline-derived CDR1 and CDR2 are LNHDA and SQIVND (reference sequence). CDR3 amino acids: CASMDGYSTEAFF. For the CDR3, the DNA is TGTGCCAGTATGGACGGGTATTCCACTGAAGCTTTCTTT.